The clone carrying this T cell receptor beta chain came up a few times. Its cognate antigen is unknown. A universal primer site was created by template switching, with the cDNA bearing unique molecular identifiers. MiXCR, applied by TCRdb to the 5' RACE reads, yields one record per CDR3 protein. The table lists about 340,000 distinct CDR3 sequences, 12% of them singletons. This sample was included in a study of identical twins. Per germline, CDR1 LNHNV and CDR2 YYDKDF (reference sequence). This CDR3 region has 14 residues. Deletions cut 5 bases from V and 4 bases from J, with 14 bases between. Whole-study findings and limits: Excess sharing between twins was weaker in beta out-of-frame sequences. In monozygotic twins, models underestimated the sharing of out-of-frame TCR alpha. Zero-insertion analyses could be partly confounded by invariant MAIT and iNKT cells.

This same sample was also taken into another study, of yellow fever vaccine responses in identical twins.

This sequence was found in a woman in her late teens or twenties in good health. This chain links TRBV15 with TRBJ1-2; D is possibly TRBD1 (5 bases). The source material was CD8+ T cells sorted from blood. The CDR3 region is CATSGRQPRYGYTF. Here the CDR3 DNA reads TGTGCCACCAGCGGTAGACAGCCACGCTATGGCTACACCTTC.